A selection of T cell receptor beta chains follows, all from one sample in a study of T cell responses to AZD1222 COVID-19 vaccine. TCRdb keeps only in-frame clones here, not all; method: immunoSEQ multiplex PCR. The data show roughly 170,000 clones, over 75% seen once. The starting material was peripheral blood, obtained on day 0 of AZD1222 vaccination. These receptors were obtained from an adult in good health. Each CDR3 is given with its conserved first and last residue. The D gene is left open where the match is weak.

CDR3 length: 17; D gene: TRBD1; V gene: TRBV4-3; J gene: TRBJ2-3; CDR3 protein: CASSQDVAGGSADTQYF; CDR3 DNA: TGCGCCAGCAGCCAAGATGTAGCAGGGGGTAGCGCAGATACGCAGTATTTT
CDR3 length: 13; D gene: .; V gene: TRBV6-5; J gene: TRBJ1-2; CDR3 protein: CASSQPTNYGYTF; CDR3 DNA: TGTGCCAGCTCTCAGCCGACGAACTATGGCTACACCTTC
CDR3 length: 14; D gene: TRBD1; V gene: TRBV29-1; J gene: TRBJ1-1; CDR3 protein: CSVEAGQVFTEAFF; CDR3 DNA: TGCAGCGTTGAAGCGGGACAGGTGTTCACTGAAGCTTTCTTT
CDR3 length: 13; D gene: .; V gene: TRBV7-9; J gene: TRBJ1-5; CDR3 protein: CASNGLSNQPQHF; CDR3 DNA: TGTGCCAGCAACGGCCTTAGCAATCAGCCCCAGCATTTT
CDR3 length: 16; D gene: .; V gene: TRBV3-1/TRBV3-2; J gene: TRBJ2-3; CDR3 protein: CASSQAFLTITDTQYF; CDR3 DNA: TGTGCCAGCAGCCAAGCTTTTTTAACTATCACAGATACGCAGTATTTT
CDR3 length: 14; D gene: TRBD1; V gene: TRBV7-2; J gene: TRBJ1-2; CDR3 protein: CASSSDRGPYGYTF; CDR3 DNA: TGTGCCAGCAGCTCCGACAGGGGTCCTTATGGCTACACCTTC
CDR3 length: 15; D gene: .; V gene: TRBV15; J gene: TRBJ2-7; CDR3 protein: CATSRDKGTGLGQYF; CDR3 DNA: TGTGCCACCAGCAGAGATAAAGGGACGGGCCTAGGGCAGTACTTC
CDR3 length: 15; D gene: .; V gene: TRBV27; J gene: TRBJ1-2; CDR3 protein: CASSPWQGRDYGYTF; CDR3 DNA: TGTGCCAGCAGCCCATGGCAGGGGAGGGACTATGGCTACACCTTC
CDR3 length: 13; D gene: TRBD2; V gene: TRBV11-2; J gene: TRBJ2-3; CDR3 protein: CASSLEGGDTQYF; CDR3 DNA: TGTGCCAGCAGCTTAGAGGGGGGGGATACGCAGTATTTT
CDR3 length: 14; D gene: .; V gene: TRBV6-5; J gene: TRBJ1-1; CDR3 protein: CASSYGGQAAEAFF; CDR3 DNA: TGTGCCAGCAGTTACGGGGGGCAAGCCGCTGAAGCTTTCTTT
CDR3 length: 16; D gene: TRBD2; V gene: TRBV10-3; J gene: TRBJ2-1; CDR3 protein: CAISELGGASYNEQFF; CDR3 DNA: TGTGCCATCAGTGAACTGGGAGGGGCCTCCTACAATGAGCAGTTCTTC
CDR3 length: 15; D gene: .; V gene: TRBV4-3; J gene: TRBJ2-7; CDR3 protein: CASSQGRSASYEQYF; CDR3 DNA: TGCGCCAGCAGCCAAGGCCGGTCAGCTTCCTACGAGCAGTACTTC
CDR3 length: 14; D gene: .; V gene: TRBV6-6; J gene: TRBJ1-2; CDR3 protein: CASTPMGAGYGYTF; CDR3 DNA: TGTGCCAGCACCCCCATGGGGGCCGGCTATGGCTACACCTTC
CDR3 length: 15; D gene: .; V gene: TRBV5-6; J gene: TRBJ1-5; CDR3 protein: CASSVRTEFIQPQHF; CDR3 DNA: TGTGCCAGCAGCGTCCGGACAGAGTTTATTCAGCCCCAGCATTTT
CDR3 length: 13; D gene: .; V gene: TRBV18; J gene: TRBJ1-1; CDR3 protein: CASSPTADTEAFF; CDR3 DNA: TGTGCCAGCTCACCCACCGCGGACACTGAAGCTTTCTTT
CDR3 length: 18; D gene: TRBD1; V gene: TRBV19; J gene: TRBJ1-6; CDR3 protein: CASAPSTGGLGYNSPLHF; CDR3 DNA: TGTGCCAGTGCCCCATCTACAGGGGGCTTGGGGTATAATTCACCCCTCCACTTT